These 30 T cell receptor beta chains came from one sample sequenced in a study of blood T cell repertoires in COVID-19. This table comes from immunoSEQ multiplex PCR, and its TCRdb copy is limited to in-frame clones, with some not included. The data show 200,000 to 250,000 clones, with 85% to 90% seen just once and roughly 0.95% held by the top ten. Sample: PBMCs or T cells enriched from blood (not recorded which). The source of these receptors is a man aged 45-65 years who had been exposed to COVID-19.

The V gene is TRBV7-3, the J gene TRBJ2-7, with TRBD1 identical over 9 bases. The length of the CDR3 is 16 residues. CDR1 and CDR2 (germline): SGHTA, FQGTGA. V shed 5 bases, J shed 2 bases, and the junction held 10 bases outside the gene matches. The CDR3 reads CASSPAVRDRAYEQYV. The CDR3 DNA sequence: TGTGCCAGCAGCCCCGCGGTGAGGGACAGGGCCTACGAGCAGTACGTC.

This clone was detected only a few times. The chain couples TRBV5-6 to TRBJ2-7; 7 nucleotides match TRBD1. The CDR3 is 14 amino acids. Losses at the gene ends were 1 base for V and 6 bases for J; bases not matched to a gene: 7. Germline V gene lookup returns CDR1 SGHDT and CDR2 YYEEEE. In DNA, the CDR3 is TGTGCCAGCAGCTTGTCGCAGGGGACAGTCGAGCAGTACGTC. Residues: CASSLSQGTVEQYV.

Only one count was recorded for this clone. This rearrangement joins TRBV6-5 to TRBJ1-2; D is perhaps TRBD1 (5 bases). This CDR3 contains 12 residues. V lost 2 bases to trimming and J lost 6 bases, with 7 bases between them. Germline V gives CDR1 MNHEY, CDR2 SVGAGI. The CDR3 sequence: CASSYAGDGYTF. CDR3 bases: TGTGCCAGCAGTTACGCGGGGGATGGCTACACCTTC.

There are a few counts of this clone. The chain links TRBV6-5 to TRBJ1-5; D is unresolved. V was clipped by 2 bases and J by 4 bases, with 6 bases between them. Looked up from germline, CDR1 is MNHEY and CDR2 is SVGAGI. This CDR3 spans 13 amino acids. Here the CDR3 DNA reads TGTGCCAGCAGTTACGCGGCGAATCAGCCCCAGCATTTT. It translates to CASSYAANQPQHF.

The gene calls are TRBV4-2 and TRBJ2-5; TRBD2 matches 12 bases. V trimming: 0 bases; J trimming: 0 bases; junction bases outside the gene matches: 8. The CDR3 length is 19 residues. The germline V gene encodes CDR1 LGHNA and CDR2 YNFKEQ. CDR3 in amino acids: CASSQDRLAGGRYQETQYF. Here the CDR3 DNA reads TGTGCCAGCAGCCAAGATCGCCTAGCGGGAGGGAGGTACCAAGAGACCCAGTACTTC.

V usage is TRBV5-8 and J usage is TRBJ1-4; D is ambiguous. Looked up from germline, CDR1 is SGHTS and CDR2 is YDEGEE. This CDR3 spans 16 amino acids. V was shortened by 0 bases and J by 4 bases, with 13 bases between the two germline ends. The DNA for the CDR3 is TGTGCCAGCAGCTTGGGCACGGGGTCCTTTAATGAAAAACTGTTTTTT. It encodes CASSLGTGSFNEKLFF.

The genes are TRBV9 and TRBJ1-6; 9 bases fit TRBD1. The V segment lost 4 bases and the J segment 7 bases; nucleotides outside the gene matches: 6. The germline gives CDR1 SGDLS, CDR2 YYNGEE. CDR3 length: 15 residues. The CDR3 here is CASSTGTGYNSPLHF. CDR3 sequence (DNA): TGTGCCAGCAGCACGGGGACAGGGTACAATTCACCCCTCCACTTT.

The chain couples TRBV19 to TRBJ1-1; D possibly corresponds to TRBD1 (5 bases). CDR3 length: 17 residues. Trimming shortened V by 7 bases and J by 0 bases, and 21 bases separated the two germline ends. The V gene's germline CDR1 is LNHDA and CDR2 SQIVND (reference sequence). CDR3 region: CASTRSGARLVNTEAFF. In DNA form, the CDR3 reads TGTGCCAGTACCCGAAGTGGGGCACGGCTGGTGAACACTGAAGCTTTCTTT. The complete variable domain, with remaining parts taken from reference TRBV19 and TRBJ1-1, reads DGGITQSPKYLFRKEGQNVTLSCEQNLNHDAMYWYRQDPGQGLRLIYYSQIVNDFQKGDIAEGYSVSREKKESFPLTVTSAQKNPTAFYLCASTRSGARLVNTEAFFGQGTRLTVV.

This sequence joins TRBV18 and TRBJ2-5, with TRBD2 matching 8 bases. Germline lookup yields CDR1 KGHSH and CDR2 LQKENI. The CDR3 spans 14 residues. Trimming took 5 bases from V and 3 from J; bases not matched to a gene: 5. In nucleotides, the CDR3 is TGTGCCAGCTCATTCGGACTAGCCGAAGAGACCCAGTACTTC. Amino acids: CASSFGLAEETQYF. Together with reference TRBV18 and TRBJ2-5, the CDR3 gives the full variable domain: NAGVMQNPRHLVRRRGQEARLRCSPMKGHSHVYWYRQLPEEGLKFMVYLQKENIIDESGMPKERFSAEFPKEGPSILRIQQVVRGDSAAYFCASSFGLAEETQYFGPGTRLLVL.

This clone was picked up one time. The chain carries TRBV7-8 and TRBJ1-2; 8 positions agree with TRBD1. The germline V gene encodes CDR1 SGHVS and CDR2 FQNEAQ. This CDR3 has 16 amino acids. The V and J ends lost 2 bases and 4 bases, in that order; junction bases with no gene match: 9. The CDR3 nucleotides read TGTGCCAGCAGCTTACAAAGGACAGGGCCAATCTATGGCTACACCTTC. Amino acid sequence: CASSLQRTGPIYGYTF.

The rearrangement links TRBV12-5 to TRBJ2-3, with D possibly being TRBD2 (5 bases). The V end lost 6 bases, the J end lost 2 bases, and 18 bases lay between the germline ends. Per germline, CDR1 LGHNT and CDR2 FRNRAP. CDR3 length: 16 residues. The CDR3 region has the DNA TGTGCTAGTGGACCGGACCTTGGACTGTTCACAGATACGCAGTATTTT. This gives the protein CASGPDLGLFTDTQYF.

This clone was counted between two and nine times. The J gene is TRBJ2-6, the V gene TRBV18, with TRBD2 matching over 9 bases. The J segment lost 2 bases and the V segment lost 3 bases, leaving 11 bases of the junction unmatched. From germline, CDR1 is KGHSH and CDR2 LQKENI. CDR3 size: 19 residues. The DNA of the CDR3 is TGTGCCAGCTCACCGGTCGTATTAGCGGGAGCTCCTGGGGCCAACGTCCTGACTTTC. It is translated as CASSPVVLAGAPGANVLTF. Based on the CDR3 plus reference TRBV18 and TRBJ2-6, the full variable domain is NAGVMQNPRHLVRRRGQEARLRCSPMKGHSHVYWYRQLPEEGLKFMVYLQKENIIDESGMPKERFSAEFPKEGPSILRIQQVVRGDSAAYFCASSPVVLAGAPGANVLTFGAGSRLTVL.

The gene calls are TRBV3-1 (or the pseudogene TRBV3-2) and TRBJ2-7; 8 bases match TRBD1. CDR3 length equals 15 residues. Trimming cost V 5 bases and J 0 bases; bases outside gene matches: 6. Per the germline V gene, CDR1 is LGHDT and CDR2 is YNNKEL (reference sequence). DNA of the CDR3: TGTGCCAGCAGCTTATGGGACAGGAGCTCCTACGAGCAGTACTTC. Translating gives CASSLWDRSSYEQYF.

V and J are TRBV4-1 and TRBJ1-1, with D possibly TRBD1 on 5 matching bases. This CDR3 region has 13 residues. Trimming stripped 8 bases from V and 1 base from J, with 11 bases between. Germline CDR1 is MGHRA and CDR2 is YSYEKL. The CDR3 here is CASRGLRNTEAFF. CDR3 coding DNA: TGCGCCAGCCGGGGGTTGAGGAACACTGAAGCTTTCTTT.

The rearrangement joins TRBV19 to TRBJ1-5; 7 nucleotides align to TRBD1. From germline, CDR1 is LNHDA and CDR2 SQIVND (reference sequence). V lost 6 bases to trimming and J lost 4 bases; unmatched junction nucleotides: 15. This CDR3 spans 17 amino acids. The CDR3 DNA follows: TGTGCCAGTAGCAACCGATGGGCAGGGGGTGGGAATCAGCCCCAGCATTTT. This codes for CASSNRWAGGGNQPQHF.

This chain connects TRBV19 to TRBJ1-5; TRBD1 matches at 7 bases. There are 15 residues in the CDR3. The V and J ends lost 3 bases and 3 bases, in that order; junction bases with no gene match: 5. Germline CDR1 reads LNHDA; CDR2 reads SQIVND (reference sequence). Written as DNA, the CDR3 is TGTGCCAGTAGTATGTACAGGGGACTCAATCAGCCCCAGCATTTT. It specifies CASSMYRGLNQPQHF.

This clone has just a few counts. CDR3 bases: TGTGCCAGCAGTCCCCTTCCCGGGCGGGAGACAGATACGCAGTATTTT. As protein: CASSPLPGRETDTQYF. The rearrangement uses TRBV28 and TRBJ2-3; 7 bases are a match to TRBD2. This CDR3 is built from 16 residues. Unmatched junction bases numbered 11, after V lost 5 bases and J lost 3 bases. Germline CDR1 reads MDHEN; CDR2 reads SYDVKM.

The chain is built from TRBV28 and TRBJ1-2; no reliable D call. The V end was cut by 1 base, the J end by 6 bases, with 15 bases between. The CDR3 covers 15 residues. Germline CDR1 is MDHEN and CDR2 is SYDVKM. CDR3 in amino acids: CASSLSSGGYHGYTF. CDR3 coding DNA: TGTGCCAGCAGTTTATCCTCGGGAGGGTATCATGGCTACACCTTC.

The chain combines TRBV29-1 with TRBJ2-7; 8 bases are a match to TRBD1. CDR1 is SQVTM and CDR2 is ANQGSEA in the germline V gene. Trimming took 0 bases from V and 3 from J; bases not matched to a gene: 4. The CDR3 length is 14 residues. The CDR3 coding sequence is TGCAGCGTTGAAGACCTTGGGACAGGCTACGAGCAGTACTTC. This sequence encodes CSVEDLGTGYEQYF.

This clone was seen only a few times. J is TRBJ1-1 and V is TRBV7-8; D uncertain. CDR3 length: 14 amino acids. Germline V gives CDR1 SGHVS, CDR2 FQNEAQ. Between the trimmed V and J ends, which lost 3 bases and 2 bases, there was a span of 10 bases. CDR3 in DNA: TGTGCCAGCAGCTTGGATGGACTTAACACTGAAGCTTTCTTT. It translates to CASSLDGLNTEAFF.

The chain joins TRBV4-1 to TRBJ1-1, with D hard to call. Germline V gives CDR1 MGHRA, CDR2 YSYEKL. The V end was cut by 1 base, the J end by 4 bases, with 7 bases between. This CDR3 contains 13 residues. The CDR3 coding sequence is TGCGCCAGCAGCCAAGTCTTGAGCACTGAAGCTTTCTTT. Its protein is CASSQVLSTEAFF.

The CDR3 sequence is CASGSTGTSGRGGTGELFF. CDR3 nucleotide sequence: TGCGCCAGCGGGTCAACCGGGACTAGCGGGAGGGGAGGCACCGGGGAGCTGTTTTTT. This sequence joins TRBV10-1 and TRBJ2-2; TRBD2 aligns across 16 bases. Germline loops: CDR1 WNHNN, CDR2 SYGVQD (reference sequence). This CDR3 comprises 19 residues. J gave up 4 bases and V 8 bases, and 13 bases lay outside the gene matches.

A single count supports this clone. V usage is TRBV7-2 and J usage is TRBJ2-2; TRBD1 matches 7 bases. The length of the CDR3 is 19 residues. CDR1 is SGHTA and CDR2 is FQGNSA in the germline V gene. With V trimmed by 0 bases and J by 5 bases, 15 bases remained unmatched. Written as DNA, the CDR3 is TGTGCCAGCAGCTTAGCGTGGGGGCGGCAGGGGGATCGAACCGGGGAGCTGTTTTTT. The encoded protein is CASSLAWGRQGDRTGELFF.

A remark on this clone: The same CDR3 can be traced to other DNA sequences in this sample. V and J are TRBV19 and TRBJ1-6; TRBD1 matches at 8 bases. This CDR3 is 14 amino acids long. The V segment lost 4 bases and the J segment 10 bases; nucleotides outside the gene matches: 6. Per germline, CDR1 LNHDA and CDR2 SQIVND (reference sequence). In DNA form, the CDR3 reads TGTGCCAGTAGTACTACAGGGGGAGGATCACCCCTCCACTTT. Translation gives CASSTTGGGSPLHF.

This sequence joins TRBV15 and TRBJ1-1; 7 positions agree with TRBD1. The CDR3 totals 16 residues. Germline V gives CDR1 LNHNV, CDR2 YYDKDF (reference sequence). The junction had 10 bases not matched to a gene; V was cut back by 1 base and J by 5 bases. In DNA, the CDR3 is TGTGCCACCAGCAGAGTCACAGGGGTCCGAGCTACTGAAGCTTTCTTT. Translated, it gives CATSRVTGVRATEAFF. Full variable domain (rest looked up from reference TRBV15 and TRBJ1-1): DAMVIQNPRYQVTQFGKPVTLSCSQTLNHNVMYWYQQKSSQAPKLLFHYYDKDFNNEADTPDNFQSRRPNTSFCFLDIRSPGLGDTAMYLCATSRVTGVRATEAFFGQGTRLTVV.

V usage is TRBV20-1 and J usage is TRBJ1-6; 7 bases align to TRBD1. CDR3 length: 13 residues. Germline V lookup: CDR1 DFQATT, CDR2 SNEGSKA (reference sequence). The ends lost 3 bases at V and 9 bases at J; junction bases unmatched: 5. CDR3: CSASRQGGSPLHF. DNA of the CDR3: TGCAGTGCTAGTAGACAGGGAGGTTCACCCCTCCACTTT.

V is TRBV9 and J is TRBJ1-2, with D tentatively TRBD1 (5 bases). Germline-derived CDR1 and CDR2 are SGDLS and YYNGEE. The CDR3 is made up of 15 amino acids. V lost 4 bases, J lost 7 bases, and 20 bases lay in between. The CDR3 sequence: CASSPRSREGSGYTF. CDR3 bases: TGTGCCAGCAGCCCCCGATCCCGGGAGGGGAGTGGCTACACCTTC.

The rearrangement joins TRBV5-1 to TRBJ1-2; TRBD1 matches 8 bases. J was trimmed by 6 bases and V by 2 bases; bases with no gene match: 6. The CDR3 has 14 amino acids. The germline V gene has CDR1 SGHRS and CDR2 YFSETQ. The CDR3 region is CASSFGGTGNGYTF. The CDR3 bases are TGCGCCAGCAGCTTTGGTGGGACAGGCAATGGCTACACCTTC.

CDR3 in amino acids: CASRAGTHTGELFF. The CDR3, as DNA: TGTGCCAGCAGAGCGGGGACCCACACCGGGGAGCTGTTTTTT. This chain connects TRBV2 to TRBJ2-2; 7 bases agree with TRBD2. J gave up 3 bases and V 6 bases, and 4 bases lay outside the gene matches. The CDR3 extends over 14 amino acids. Germline CDR1 is SNHLY and CDR2 is FYNNEI.

J is TRBJ2-2 and V is TRBV25-1; D possibly corresponds to TRBD2 (6 bases). The V and J ends lost 2 bases and 5 bases respectively, with 12 bases between them. The CDR3 is 15 residues long. Per germline, CDR1 MGHDK and CDR2 SYGVNS. This CDR3 reads CASSEGGRRTGELFF. CDR3 DNA: TGTGCCAGCAGTGAAGGAGGGCGCCGGACCGGGGAGCTGTTTTTT.